Following are 27 T cell receptor beta chains from one sample sequenced in a study of a mutant IDH1 vaccine in newly diagnosed glioma. Regarding time point: week 35, safety follow-up. A 20-mer mutant IDH1 peptide at 300 ug was injected subcutaneously with topical imiquimod. These receptors' antigens are unknown. Sequencing used immunoSEQ multiplex PCR; TCRdb keeps in-frame clones, though not all of them. The top ten hold around 6.7% of the sample, which has around 44,000 clones, roughly 80% seen once. The sample consisted of PBMCs, taken from a glioma patient whose treatment included an IDH1 peptide vaccine. These receptors originate from a man aged 40-49 years with glioma.

The chain has TRBV5-1 and TRBJ2-3, with D possibly called TRBD1 or TRBD2 (6 bases each). Trimming stripped 4 bases from V and 1 base from J, with 13 bases between. The CDR3 totals 15 residues. The germline V gene has CDR1 SGHRS and CDR2 YFSETQ. The CDR3 is CASSRRGEGTDTQYF. The CDR3 coding sequence is TGCGCCAGCAGCCGGAGGGGGGAGGGCACAGATACGCAGTATTTT. Full variable domain (outside the CDR3, taken from reference TRBV5-1 and TRBJ2-3): KAGVTQTPRYLIKTRGQQVTLSCSPISGHRSVSWYQQTPGQGLQFLFEYFSETQRNKGNFPGRFSGRQFSNSRSEMNVSTLELGDSALYLCASSRRGEGTDTQYFGPGTRLTVL.

V gene TRBV4-1 combines with J gene TRBJ2-2; D is possibly TRBD2 (7 bases). With 1 base removed from V and 4 bases from J, the gap between germline ends came to 10 bases. CDR1 and CDR2 from the germline V gene are MGHRA and YSYEKL. The CDR3 spans 15 residues. CDR3 coding DNA: TGCGCCAGCAGCCAAGCCGGGGGGCGCACCGGGGAGCTGTTTTTT. Translation gives CASSQAGGRTGELFF.

The V call is TRBV29-1, the J call TRBJ1-2, with no clear D. Germline CDR1 reads SQVTM; CDR2 reads ANQGSEA. There are 15 residues in the CDR3. V dropped 0 bases and J dropped 2 bases, with 13 bases sitting between them. CDR3 amino acids: CSVEDRERLNYGYTF. The CDR3 DNA sequence: TGCAGCGTTGAAGATCGAGAACGGTTAAACTATGGCTACACCTTC.

The rearrangement joins TRBV6-5 to TRBJ2-1; 9 bases agree with TRBD2. The CDR3 contains 14 residues. Unmatched junction bases numbered 5, after V lost 7 bases and J lost 4 bases. CDR1 is MNHEY, CDR2 SVGAGI, per germline. CDR3 coding DNA: TGTGCCAGCACTGGGCTAGCGGGGTACAATGAGCAGTTCTTC. Protein: CASTGLAGYNEQFF.

The rearrangement links TRBV7-9 to TRBJ1-4, with D uncertain. Germline CDR1 reads SEHNR; CDR2 reads FQNEAQ (reference sequence). This CDR3 comprises 16 residues. V gave up 5 bases and J gave up 7 bases, with 20 bases separating them. This CDR3 reads CASSPRNTDASEKLFF. Here the CDR3 DNA reads TGTGCCAGCAGCCCCCGGAACACAGACGCCAGTGAAAAACTGTTTTTT.

The chain is built from TRBV6-5 and TRBJ1-2, with 8 bases that match TRBD1. Germline values: CDR1 MNHEY, CDR2 SVGAGI. Germline trimming cut 5 bases from V and 10 bases from J; bases unmatched to any gene: 12. This CDR3 region has 14 residues. CDR3 coding DNA: TGTGCCAGCAGTATCCAAGTGGGGACAGGAGACTACACCTTC. As protein: CASSIQVGTGDYTF.

The V and J genes are TRBV30 and TRBJ1-5; D remains unclear. Between the trimmed V and J ends, which lost 2 bases and 7 bases, there was a span of 12 bases. Germline V gives CDR1 GTSNPN, CDR2 SVGIG (reference sequence). The CDR3 has 13 residues. The DNA of the CDR3 is TGTGCCTGGAGTAAACGAGGAGAGCAGCCCCAGCATTTT. Amino acid sequence: CAWSKRGEQPQHF.

In this sample, this clone turned up a few times. The chain uses TRBV30 and TRBJ1-5, with 8 nucleotides matching TRBD1. The CDR3 consists of 13 residues. V was clipped by 7 bases and J by 11 bases; unmatched bases: 13. CDR1 is GTSNPN, CDR2 SVGIG, per germline (reference sequence). This CDR3 reads CAYTGAGGLTQHF. The CDR3 nucleotides read TGTGCCTACACAGGAGCAGGGGGCTTGACCCAGCATTTT.

The chain joins TRBV2 to TRBJ1-5; no clear D. CDR1 SNHLY and CDR2 FYNNEI come from the germline V gene. The CDR3 extends over 13 amino acids. Trimming removed 0 bases from V and 7 bases from J, with 7 bases in between. Here the CDR3 reads CASSEAKGQPQHF. CDR3 coding DNA: TGTGCCAGCAGTGAAGCGAAAGGGCAGCCCCAGCATTTT.

The chain carries TRBV7-9 and TRBJ1-4; TRBD1 matches at 7 bases. This CDR3 spans 15 amino acids. CDR1 and CDR2 (germline): SEHNR, FQNEAQ (reference sequence). J lost 6 bases, V lost 5 bases, and 9 bases had no gene match. The CDR3 spells CASSRTGAIYEKLFF. The CDR3 DNA sequence: TGTGCCAGCAGCCGTACAGGGGCGATTTATGAAAAACTGTTTTTT.

This clone was observed a handful of times. The chain combines TRBV29-1 with TRBJ2-6; 10 nucleotides match TRBD2. V was clipped by 4 bases and J by 4 bases; unmatched bases: 4. The CDR3 extends over 15 amino acids. CDR1 SQVTM and CDR2 ANQGSEA come from the germline V gene. The chain's CDR3 is CSVVSGGSGANVLTF. In DNA form, the CDR3 reads TGCAGCGTTGTTAGCGGGGGGTCCGGGGCCAACGTCCTGACTTTC. Filled out from reference TRBV29-1 and TRBJ2-6, the complete variable domain reads SAVISQKPSRDICQRGTSLTIQCQVDSQVTMMFWYRQQPGQSLTLIATANQGSEATYESGFVIDKFPISRPNLTFSTLTVSNMSPEDSSIYLCSVVSGGSGANVLTFGAGSRLTVL.

The chain links TRBV13 to TRBJ1-1; D gene unclear. Trimming removed 1 base at V and 8 bases at J, with 8 bases between. Germline V gene sequence: CDR1 PRHDT, CDR2 FYEKMQ (reference sequence). This CDR3 is built from 12 residues. The CDR3 sequence: CASSLEGREAFF. The CDR3 nucleotides read TGTGCCAGCAGCTTAGAAGGCAGGGAAGCTTTCTTT.

The rearrangement links TRBV10-1 to TRBJ2-7; D ambiguous. Germline values: CDR1 WNHNN, CDR2 SYGVQD (reference sequence). This CDR3 has 13 amino acids. The V and J ends lost 6 bases and 3 bases respectively, with 12 bases between them. CDR3 bases: TGCGCCAGCAGCGGTTCAGTTGGCTACGAGCAGTACTTC. Encoded protein: CASSGSVGYEQYF.

The gene calls are TRBV5-4 and TRBJ2-1; 8 bases agree with TRBD2. This CDR3 is 17 amino acids long. Looked up from germline, CDR1 is SGHNT and CDR2 is YYREEE (reference sequence). Trimming cost V 4 bases and J 0 bases; bases outside gene matches: 9. Written as DNA, the CDR3 is TGTGCCAGCAGCCCCGGGAGGGGCGAAGTCTCCTACAATGAGCAGTTCTTC. Protein sequence: CASSPGRGEVSYNEQFF.

The chain has TRBV29-1 and TRBJ2-3; a weak D match, TRBD1 (6 bases). V lost 3 bases and J 2 bases, leaving 9 bases between the germline ends. The CDR3 extends over 13 amino acids. The germline V gene has CDR1 SQVTM and CDR2 ANQGSEA. The CDR3, as DNA: TGCAGCGTTGAGGACAGCTACACAGATACGCAGTATTTT. Its translation: CSVEDSYTDTQYF.

The J gene is TRBJ1-5, the V gene TRBV10-1; no firm D call. The V and J ends lost 4 bases and 4 bases respectively, with 20 bases between them. Looked up from germline, CDR1 is WNHNN and CDR2 is SYGVQD (reference sequence). CDR3 length equals 17 residues. Written as DNA, the CDR3 is TGCGCCAGCAGTGGGCTGAAACCGATCAGAGTAAATCAGCCCCAGCATTTT. Its translation: CASSGLKPIRVNQPQHF.

Regarding this clone: This CDR3 is also generated by other DNA sequences in the sample. The chain carries TRBV5-1 and TRBJ1-2; D possibly corresponds to TRBD1 (5 bases). The CDR3 is 13 residues long. Germline CDR1 is SGHRS and CDR2 is YFSETQ. Between the trimmed V and J ends, which lost 2 bases and 2 bases, there was a span of 7 bases. CDR3 protein: CASSLGVNYGYTF. CDR3 DNA sequence: TGCGCCAGCAGCTTAGGGGTCAACTATGGCTACACCTTC. The whole variable domain, remainder taken from reference TRBV5-1 and TRBJ1-2, is KAGVTQTPRYLIKTRGQQVTLSCSPISGHRSVSWYQQTPGQGLQFLFEYFSETQRNKGNFPGRFSGRQFSNSRSEMNVSTLELGDSALYLCASSLGVNYGYTFGSGTRLTVV.

The chain carries TRBV5-1 and TRBJ2-1; weak D call: TRBD2 (6 bases). The CDR3 sequence is 12 residues long. The ends were cut back, 2 bases at V and 9 bases at J, with 9 bases in the middle. The germline V gene has CDR1 SGHRS and CDR2 YFSETQ. The CDR3 bases are TGCGCCAGCAGCTTTCAGGGAGGTGAGCAGTTCTTC. It yields the protein CASSFQGGEQFF.

The rearrangement uses TRBV30 and TRBJ1-2; TRBD1 matches 7 bases. V gave up 5 bases and J gave up 4 bases; unmatched junction bases: 1. CDR1 and CDR2 from the germline V gene are GTSNPN and SVGIG (reference sequence). The CDR3 has 11 amino acids. The CDR3 here is CAWWDSYGYTF. The CDR3 bases are TGTGCCTGGTGGGACAGCTATGGCTACACCTTC.

The V gene is TRBV25-1, the J gene TRBJ1-3; 7 bases map to TRBD1. Unmatched junction bases numbered 2, after V lost 5 bases and J lost 7 bases. The CDR3 extends over 12 amino acids. Germline V gives CDR1 MGHDK, CDR2 SYGVNS. The CDR3 spells CASSMTGNTIYF. The CDR3 DNA follows: TGTGCCAGCAGTATGACAGGGAACACCATATATTTT. Combining the CDR3 with reference TRBV25-1 and TRBJ1-3 gives the whole variable domain EADIYQTPRYLVIGTGKKITLECSQTMGHDKMYWYQQDPGMELHLIHYSYGVNSTEKGDLSSESTVSRIRTEHFPLTLESARPSHTSQYLCASSMTGNTIYFGEGSWLTVV.

The chain links TRBV7-9 to TRBJ1-5, with D uncertain. Per the germline V gene, CDR1 is SEHNR and CDR2 is FQNEAQ (reference sequence). CDR3 length: 14 residues. V was shortened by 0 bases and J by 7 bases, with 10 bases between the two germline ends. The DNA for the CDR3 is TGTGCCAGCAGCTTAGCAGGGTTCGGGCAGCCCCAGCATTTT. Residues: CASSLAGFGQPQHF.

The rearrangement joins TRBV7-9 to TRBJ2-7; D remains ambiguous. The V and J ends lost 5 bases and 5 bases respectively, with 7 bases between them. There are 11 residues in the CDR3. CDR1 and CDR2 (germline): SEHNR, FQNEAQ (reference sequence). The CDR3 region is CASSVGHEQYF. The DNA of the CDR3 is TGTGCCAGCAGCGTCGGCCACGAGCAGTACTTC. Looking up the rest from reference TRBV7-9 and TRBJ2-7 gives the full variable domain: DTGVSQNPRHKITKRGQNVTFRCDPISEHNRLYWYRQTLGQGPEFLTYFQNEAQLEKSRLLSDRFSAERPKGSFSTLEIQRTEQGDSAMYLCASSVGHEQYFGPGTRLTVT.

V usage is TRBV4-1 and J usage is TRBJ2-2, with 14 bases lining up with TRBD2. After removal of 4 bases from V and 4 bases from J, the junction contained 5 bases not matched to a gene. The CDR3 is made up of 17 amino acids. Germline values: CDR1 MGHRA, CDR2 YSYEKL. This CDR3 reads CASSLYGLAGGTGELFF. CDR3 bases: TGCGCCAGCAGCCTTTACGGACTAGCGGGGGGCACCGGGGAGCTGTTTTTT.

This clone was seen a few times. V usage is TRBV19 and J usage is TRBJ1-5; D is unresolved. In germline, CDR1 is LNHDA, CDR2 SQIVND (reference sequence). V lost 3 bases, J lost 0 bases, and 6 bases lay in between. CDR3 length: 14 residues. The CDR3 sequence: CASSITFSNQPQHF. The CDR3 DNA follows: TGTGCCAGTAGTATCACCTTTAGCAATCAGCCCCAGCATTTT. Drawing the rest from reference TRBV19 and TRBJ1-5, the complete variable domain is DGGITQSPKYLFRKEGQNVTLSCEQNLNHDAMYWYRQDPGQGLRLIYYSQIVNDFQKGDIAEGYSVSREKKESFPLTVTSAQKNPTAFYLCASSITFSNQPQHFGDGTRLSIL.

The chain couples TRBV5-6 to TRBJ2-5, with D possibly matching TRBD1 (5 bases). CDR1 SGHDT and CDR2 YYEEEE come from the germline V gene. CDR3 length: 15 amino acids. Trimming stripped 4 bases from V and 5 bases from J, with 18 bases between. CDR3 loop: CASSGPGSTIETQYF. DNA for the CDR3: TGTGCCAGCAGCGGGCCAGGGTCGACAATCGAGACCCAGTACTTC.

The chain uses TRBV7-9 and TRBJ2-2; possible D gene TRBD1, 6 bases. This CDR3 region has 15 residues. The V end was cut by 3 bases, the J end by 7 bases, with 15 bases between. CDR1 and CDR2 from the germline V gene are SEHNR and FQNEAQ (reference sequence). CDR3 DNA sequence: TGTGCCAGCAGCTTCGATTATACAGGGAACGGGGAGCTGTTTTTT. Translation gives CASSFDYTGNGELFF.

The V call is TRBV5-1, the J call TRBJ1-3; unclear D gene. Germline-derived CDR1 and CDR2 are SGHRS and YFSETQ. This CDR3 region has 15 residues. V was cut by 5 bases and J by 1 base, with 13 bases left in between. CDR3 nucleotides: TGCGCCAGCAGACCCGGTGGTGTTTCTGGAAACACCATATATTTT. This codes for CASRPGGVSGNTIYF.